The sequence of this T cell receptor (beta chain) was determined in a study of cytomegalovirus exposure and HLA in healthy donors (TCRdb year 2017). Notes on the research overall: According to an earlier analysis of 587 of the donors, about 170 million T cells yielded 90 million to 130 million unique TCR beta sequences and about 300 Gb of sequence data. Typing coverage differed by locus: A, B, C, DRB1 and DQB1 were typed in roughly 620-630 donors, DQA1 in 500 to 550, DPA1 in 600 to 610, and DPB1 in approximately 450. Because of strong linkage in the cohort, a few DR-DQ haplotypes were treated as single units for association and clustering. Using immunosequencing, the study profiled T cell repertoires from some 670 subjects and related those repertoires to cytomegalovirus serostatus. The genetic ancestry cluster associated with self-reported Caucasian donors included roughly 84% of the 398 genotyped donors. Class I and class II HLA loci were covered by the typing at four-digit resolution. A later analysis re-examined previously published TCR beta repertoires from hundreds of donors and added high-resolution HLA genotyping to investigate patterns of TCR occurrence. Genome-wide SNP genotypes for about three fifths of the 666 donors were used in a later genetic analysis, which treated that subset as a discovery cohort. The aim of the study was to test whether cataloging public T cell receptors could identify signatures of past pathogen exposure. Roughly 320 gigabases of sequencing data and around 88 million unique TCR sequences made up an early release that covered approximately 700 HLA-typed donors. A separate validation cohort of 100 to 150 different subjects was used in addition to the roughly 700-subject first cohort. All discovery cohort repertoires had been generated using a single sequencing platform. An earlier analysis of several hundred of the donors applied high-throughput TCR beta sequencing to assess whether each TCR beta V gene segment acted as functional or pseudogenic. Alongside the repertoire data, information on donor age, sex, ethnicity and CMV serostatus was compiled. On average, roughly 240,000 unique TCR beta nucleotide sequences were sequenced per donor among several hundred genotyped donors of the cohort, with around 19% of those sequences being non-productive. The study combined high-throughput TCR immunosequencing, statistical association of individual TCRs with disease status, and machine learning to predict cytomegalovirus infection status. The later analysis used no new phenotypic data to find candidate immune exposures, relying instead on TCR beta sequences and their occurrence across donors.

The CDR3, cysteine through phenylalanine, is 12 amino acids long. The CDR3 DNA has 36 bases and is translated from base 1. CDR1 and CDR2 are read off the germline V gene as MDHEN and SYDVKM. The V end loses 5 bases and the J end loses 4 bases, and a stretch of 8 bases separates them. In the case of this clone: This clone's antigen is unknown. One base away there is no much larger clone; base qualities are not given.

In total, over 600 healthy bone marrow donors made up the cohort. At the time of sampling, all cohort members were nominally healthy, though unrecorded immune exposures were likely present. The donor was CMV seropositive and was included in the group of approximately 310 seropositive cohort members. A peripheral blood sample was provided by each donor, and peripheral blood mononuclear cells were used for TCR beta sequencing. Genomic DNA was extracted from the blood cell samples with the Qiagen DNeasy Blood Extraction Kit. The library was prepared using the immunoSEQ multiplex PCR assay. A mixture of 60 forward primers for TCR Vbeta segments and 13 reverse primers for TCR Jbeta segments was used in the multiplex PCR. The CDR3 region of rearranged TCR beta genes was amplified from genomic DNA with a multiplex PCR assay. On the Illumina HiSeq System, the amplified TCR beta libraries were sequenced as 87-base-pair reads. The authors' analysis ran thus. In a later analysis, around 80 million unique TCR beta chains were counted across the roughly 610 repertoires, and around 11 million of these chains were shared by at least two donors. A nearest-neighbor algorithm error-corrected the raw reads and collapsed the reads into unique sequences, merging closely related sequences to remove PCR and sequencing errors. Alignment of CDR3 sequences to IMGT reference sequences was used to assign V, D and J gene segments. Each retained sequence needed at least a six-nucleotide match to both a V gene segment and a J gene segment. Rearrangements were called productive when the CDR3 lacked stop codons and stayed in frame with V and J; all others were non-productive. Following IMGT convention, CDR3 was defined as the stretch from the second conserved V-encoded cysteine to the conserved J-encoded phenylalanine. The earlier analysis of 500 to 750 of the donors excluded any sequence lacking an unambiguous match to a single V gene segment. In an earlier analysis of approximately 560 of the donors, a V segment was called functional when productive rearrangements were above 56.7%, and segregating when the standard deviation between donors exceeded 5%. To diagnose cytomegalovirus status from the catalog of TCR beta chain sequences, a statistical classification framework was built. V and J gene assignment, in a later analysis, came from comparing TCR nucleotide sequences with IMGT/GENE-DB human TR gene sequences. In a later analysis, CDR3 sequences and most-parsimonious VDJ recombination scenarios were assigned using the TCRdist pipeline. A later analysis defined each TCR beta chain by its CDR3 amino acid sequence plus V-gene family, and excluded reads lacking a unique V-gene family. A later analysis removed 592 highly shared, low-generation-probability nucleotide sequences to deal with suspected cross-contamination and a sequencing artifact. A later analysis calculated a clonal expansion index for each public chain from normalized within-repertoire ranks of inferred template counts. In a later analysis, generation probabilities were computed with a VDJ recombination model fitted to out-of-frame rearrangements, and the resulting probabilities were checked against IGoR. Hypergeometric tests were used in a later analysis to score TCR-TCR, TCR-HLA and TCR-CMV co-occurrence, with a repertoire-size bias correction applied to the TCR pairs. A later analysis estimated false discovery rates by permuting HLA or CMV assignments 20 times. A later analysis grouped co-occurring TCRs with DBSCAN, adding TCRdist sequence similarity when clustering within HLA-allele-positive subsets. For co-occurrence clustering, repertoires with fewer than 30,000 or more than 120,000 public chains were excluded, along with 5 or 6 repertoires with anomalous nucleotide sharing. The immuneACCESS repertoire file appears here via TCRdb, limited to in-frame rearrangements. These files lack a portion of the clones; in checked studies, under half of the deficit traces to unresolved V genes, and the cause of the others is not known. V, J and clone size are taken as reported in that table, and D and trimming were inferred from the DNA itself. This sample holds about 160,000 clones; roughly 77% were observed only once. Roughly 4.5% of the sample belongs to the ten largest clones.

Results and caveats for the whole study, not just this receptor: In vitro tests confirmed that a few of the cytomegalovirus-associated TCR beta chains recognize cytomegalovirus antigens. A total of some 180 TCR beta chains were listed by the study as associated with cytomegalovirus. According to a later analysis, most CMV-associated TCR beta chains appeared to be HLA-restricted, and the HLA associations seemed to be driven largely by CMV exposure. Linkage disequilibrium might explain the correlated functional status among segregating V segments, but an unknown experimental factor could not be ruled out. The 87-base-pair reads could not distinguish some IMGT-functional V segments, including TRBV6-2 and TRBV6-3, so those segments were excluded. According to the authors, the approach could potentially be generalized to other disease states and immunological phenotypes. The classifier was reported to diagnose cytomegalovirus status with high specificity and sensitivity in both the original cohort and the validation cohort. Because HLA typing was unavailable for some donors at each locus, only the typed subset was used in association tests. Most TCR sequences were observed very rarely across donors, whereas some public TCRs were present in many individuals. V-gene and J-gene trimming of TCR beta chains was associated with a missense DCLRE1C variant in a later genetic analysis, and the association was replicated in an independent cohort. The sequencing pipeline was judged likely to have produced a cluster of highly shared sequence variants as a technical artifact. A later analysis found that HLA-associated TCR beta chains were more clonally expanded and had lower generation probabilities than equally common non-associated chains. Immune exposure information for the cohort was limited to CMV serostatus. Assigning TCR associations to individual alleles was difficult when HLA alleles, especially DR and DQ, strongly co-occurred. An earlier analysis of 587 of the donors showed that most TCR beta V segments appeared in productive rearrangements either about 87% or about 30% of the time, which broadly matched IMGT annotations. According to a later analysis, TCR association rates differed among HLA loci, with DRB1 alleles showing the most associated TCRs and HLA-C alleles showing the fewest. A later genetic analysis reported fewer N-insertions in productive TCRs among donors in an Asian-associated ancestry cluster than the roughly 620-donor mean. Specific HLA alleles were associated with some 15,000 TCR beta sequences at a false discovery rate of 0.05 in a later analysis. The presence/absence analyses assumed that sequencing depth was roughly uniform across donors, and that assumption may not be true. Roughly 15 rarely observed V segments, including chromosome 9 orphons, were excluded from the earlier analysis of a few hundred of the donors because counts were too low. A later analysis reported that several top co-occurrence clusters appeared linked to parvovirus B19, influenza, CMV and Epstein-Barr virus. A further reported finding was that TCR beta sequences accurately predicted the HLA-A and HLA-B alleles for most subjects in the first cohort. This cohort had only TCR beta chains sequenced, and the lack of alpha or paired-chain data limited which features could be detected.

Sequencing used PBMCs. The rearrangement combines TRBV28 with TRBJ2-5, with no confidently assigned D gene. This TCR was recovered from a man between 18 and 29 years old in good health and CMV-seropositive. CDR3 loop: CASSIELETQYF. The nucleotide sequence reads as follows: TGTGCCAGCAGTATAGAGCTAGAGACCCAGTACTTC.